The following is a T cell receptor (beta chain) sequence with its context. Its target is not known. Looked up from germline, CDR1 is SNHLY and CDR2 is FYNNEI. V was trimmed by 1 base and J by 0 bases, leaving 7 bases between them. The CDR3 covers 15 residues. The data were taken from a study of naive CD8 T cells in extremely preterm neonates. Study-wide findings and caveats: Relative to older groups, preterm infants had shorter, less trimmed CDR3s with fewer N additions.

Extremely preterm births at about 23-27 weeks of gestation supplied the samples. Data came from immunoSEQ multiplex PCR; TCRdb stores just in-frame clones and leaves some out. The top ten clones hold approximately 0.92% of a sample with around 23,000 clones, approximately 88% of them seen once. The sample comprised naive CD8+ T cells from cord blood. This clonotype was obtained from a boy who was born preterm. The chain uses TRBV2 and TRBJ1-3; D unclear. The CDR3 DNA reads TGTGCCAGCAGTGAAGGGCGGAGCTCTGGAAACACCATATATTTT. Translated, it gives CASSEGRSSGNTIYF.